One and the same sample provided the 14 T cell receptor beta chains below, sequenced in a study of cytomegalovirus exposure and HLA in healthy donors. Vbeta (60) and Jbeta (13) primers were used in the PCR. The protocol was immunoSEQ multiplex PCR, while the TCRdb copy is restricted to in-frame clones and leaves out a portion. Among approximately 170,000 clones listed, roughly 80% were seen once. The sample comprised PBMCs. The receptors originated from a woman aged 18 to 35 in good health and CMV-seronegative.

In the case of this clone: This CDR3 is also generated by other DNA sequences in the sample. CDR3 protein: CASSLGAGGSYNEQFF. CDR3 nucleotide sequence: TGCGCCAGCAGCTTGGGAGCGGGAGGGTCCTACAATGAGCAGTTCTTC. The rearrangement links TRBV5-1 to TRBJ2-1; 10 bases agree with TRBD2. V trimming: 0 bases; J trimming: 1 base; junction bases outside the gene matches: 1. The germline V gene has CDR1 SGHRS and CDR2 YFSETQ. The CDR3 loop spans 16 amino acids.

The V and J genes are TRBV7-2 and TRBJ2-3; D possibly corresponds to TRBD2 (6 bases). Per germline, CDR1 SGHTA and CDR2 FQGNSA. The CDR3 covers 13 residues. The V end lost 5 bases, the J end lost 2 bases, and 8 bases lay between the germline ends. CDR3 nucleotide sequence: TGTGCCAGCAGCCCTAGCGCCACAGATACGCAGTATTTT. Its translation is CASSPSATDTQYF.

This chain links TRBV6-1 with TRBJ1-2; no definite D call. The V gene lost 2 bases and the J gene lost 4 bases, with 20 bases spanning the gap. The germline gives CDR1 MNHNS, CDR2 SASEGT. The CDR3 runs 17 residues. CDR3 sequence (DNA): TGTGCCAGCAGTGAACCCGGCTCGTGGCAGGCCGGCTATGGCTACACCTTC. It codes for CASSEPGSWQAGYGYTF.

The chain joins TRBV11-3 to TRBJ2-5, with 8 bases lining up with TRBD1. The V segment lost 1 base and the J segment 4 bases; nucleotides outside the gene matches: 8. The CDR3 has 16 residues. Germline V gives CDR1 SGHNT, CDR2 YENEEA. CDR3 DNA: TGTGCCAGCAGCTTAGCCCAGACAGGGGTCAGAGAGACCCAGTACTTC. Translation gives CASSLAQTGVRETQYF.

The chain joins TRBV18 to TRBJ1-1; 8 bases match TRBD1. The V segment lost 0 bases and the J segment 4 bases; nucleotides outside the gene matches: 4. This CDR3 is built from 15 residues. The germline V gene has CDR1 KGHSH and CDR2 LQKENI. CDR3 sequence reads: CASSPPQGAFTEAFF. DNA for the CDR3: TGTGCCAGCTCACCACCTCAGGGGGCTTTCACTGAAGCTTTCTTT.

The V gene is TRBV10-3, the J gene TRBJ1-4, with 10 nucleotides matching TRBD1. The CDR3 loop spans 15 amino acids. Trimming removed 6 bases from V and 8 bases from J; junction bases left unmatched: 9. Looked up from germline, CDR1 is ENHRY and CDR2 is SYGVKD. The CDR3 bases are TGTGCCATCAGGGAGGGACAGGGGACAAGAGAAAAACTGTTTTTT. It translates to CAIREGQGTREKLFF.

This clone was found a few times. The chain recombines TRBV19 with TRBJ2-7; D perhaps matches TRBD2 (6 bases). Germline assignment: CDR1 LNHDA and CDR2 SQIVND (reference sequence). Deletions cut 6 bases from V and 2 bases from J, with 17 bases between. CDR3 length equals 15 residues. The CDR3 sequence is CASRMGSSATYEQYF. The CDR3 DNA sequence: TGTGCCAGTAGGATGGGCTCTAGCGCGACCTACGAGCAGTACTTC.

The chain carries TRBV11-2 and TRBJ2-7, with 9 bases fitting TRBD2. Germline V gene lookup returns CDR1 SGHAT and CDR2 FQNNGV. V shed 3 bases and J 4 bases; nucleotides not matched to a gene: 7. The CDR3 extends over 15 amino acids. CDR3 in amino acids: CASSFGRLAGYEQYF. The CDR3 DNA reads TGTGCCAGCAGCTTTGGCAGGCTAGCGGGATACGAGCAGTACTTC.

The chain employs TRBV5-1 and TRBJ2-5, with 12 bases lining up with TRBD2. Trimming at V came to 5 bases and at J to 2 bases, leaving 4 bases not matched to a gene. This CDR3 is built from 15 residues. Per germline, CDR1 SGHRS and CDR2 YFSETQ. The chain's CDR3 is CASRGTSGSQETQYF. The CDR3 DNA is TGCGCCAGCAGAGGGACTAGCGGGTCTCAAGAGACCCAGTACTTC.

The chain carries TRBV6-6 and TRBJ1-6; D uncertain. The CDR3 loop spans 14 amino acids. Germline-derived CDR1 and CDR2 are MNHNY and SVGAGI (reference sequence). V was trimmed by 2 bases and J by 8 bases, leaving 10 bases between them. The CDR3 reads CASSYPGRHSPLHF. The CDR3 bases are TGTGCCAGCAGTTACCCGGGGAGGCATTCACCCCTCCACTTT.

This chain connects TRBV15 to TRBJ1-1; 8 bases are a match to TRBD1. The CDR3 runs 15 residues. The V segment lost 1 base and the J segment 5 bases; nucleotides outside the gene matches: 6. Germline CDR1 and CDR2: LNHNV and YYDKDF (reference sequence). DNA for the CDR3: TGTGCCACCAGCAGAGCTCGACAGGGGATGACTGAAGCTTTCTTT. This translates into CATSRARQGMTEAFF.

The rearrangement uses TRBV4-2 and TRBJ1-2, with 7 bases aligning to TRBD1. This CDR3 has 17 amino acids. In germline, CDR1 is LGHNA, CDR2 YNFKEQ. Losses at the gene ends were 0 bases for V and 2 bases for J; bases not matched to a gene: 9. Here the CDR3 reads CASSQDEGGSFNYGYTF. In DNA form, the CDR3 reads TGTGCCAGCAGCCAAGATGAAGGGGGCTCTTTCAACTATGGCTACACCTTC.

V usage is TRBV5-6 and J usage is TRBJ2-7; D is undetermined. Germline CDR1 is SGHDT and CDR2 is YYEEEE. Trimming stripped 1 base from V and 6 bases from J, with 14 bases between. The CDR3 length is 14 residues. CDR3 protein: CASSLRNSPFEQYF. The CDR3 bases are TGTGCCAGCAGCTTGCGGAACAGCCCTTTCGAGCAGTACTTC.

The chain recombines TRBV23-1 with TRBJ1-1; possibly TRBD1 for D (5 bases). TRBV23-1 is filed as an ORF, its function uncertain. Trimming removed 0 bases at V and 3 bases at J, with 14 bases between. This CDR3 has 16 residues. The DNA of the CDR3 is TGCGCCAGCAGTCAATCAGGGGTTTTTGTTCACACTGAAGCTTTCTTT. Translated, it gives CASSQSGVFVHTEAFF.